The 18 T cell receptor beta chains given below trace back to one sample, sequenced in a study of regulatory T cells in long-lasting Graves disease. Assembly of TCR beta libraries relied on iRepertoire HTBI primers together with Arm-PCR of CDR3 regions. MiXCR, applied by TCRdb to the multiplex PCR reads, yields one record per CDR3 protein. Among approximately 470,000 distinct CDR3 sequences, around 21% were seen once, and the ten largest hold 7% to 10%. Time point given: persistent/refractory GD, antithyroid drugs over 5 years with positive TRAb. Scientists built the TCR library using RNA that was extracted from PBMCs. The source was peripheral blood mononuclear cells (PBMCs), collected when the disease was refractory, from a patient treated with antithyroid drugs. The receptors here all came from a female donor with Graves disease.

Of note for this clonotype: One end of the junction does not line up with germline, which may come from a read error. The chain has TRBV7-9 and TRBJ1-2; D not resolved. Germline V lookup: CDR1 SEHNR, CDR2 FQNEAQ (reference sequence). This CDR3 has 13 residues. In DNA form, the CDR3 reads TGTGCCAGCAGATTAGGGTCTAACTATGGCTACACCTTC. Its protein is CASRLGSNYGYTF.

The CDR3 sequence: CAIGRTMNTEAFF. The CDR3 DNA follows: TGTGCCATCGGACGTACAATGAACACTGAAGCTTTCTTT. This chain links TRBV19 with TRBJ1-1; D is undetermined. The CDR3 has 13 residues. Trimming removed 10 bases at V and 0 bases at J, with 12 bases between. The germline V gene has CDR1 LNHDA and CDR2 SQIVND (reference sequence).

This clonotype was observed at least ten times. The CDR3: CASSNWGSALSGANVLTF. The CDR3 nucleotides are TGTGCCAGCAGTAACTGGGGCAGTGCTCTCTCTGGGGCCAACGTCCTGACTTTC. J is TRBJ2-6 and V is TRBV28, with a possible D match to TRBD1 (5 bases). The CDR3 totals 18 residues. Germline-derived CDR1 and CDR2 are MDHEN and SYDVKM. V lost 5 bases and J lost 0, with 17 bases in between.

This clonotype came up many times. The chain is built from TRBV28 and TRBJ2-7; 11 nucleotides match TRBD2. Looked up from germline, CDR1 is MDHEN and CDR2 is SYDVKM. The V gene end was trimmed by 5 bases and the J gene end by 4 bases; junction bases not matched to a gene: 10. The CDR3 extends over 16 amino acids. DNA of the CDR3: TGTGCCAGCAGTGGAACGGGACTAGCGGAGGGGTACGAGCAGTACTTC. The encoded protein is CASSGTGLAEGYEQYF.

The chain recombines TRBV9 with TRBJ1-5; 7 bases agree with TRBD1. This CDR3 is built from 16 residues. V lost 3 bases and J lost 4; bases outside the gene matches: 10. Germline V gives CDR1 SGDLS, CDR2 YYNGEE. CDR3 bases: TGTGCCAGCAGCGAGGGGGGACAGTCCGATAATCAGCCCCAGCATTTT. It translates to CASSEGGQSDNQPQHF.

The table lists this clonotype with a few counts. CDR3 amino acids: CASNRGQQETQYF. For the CDR3, the DNA is TGTGCCAGCAACCGGGGACAGCAAGAGACCCAGTACTTC. The chain combines TRBV5-6 with TRBJ2-5, with 7 bases fitting TRBD1. Per the germline V gene, CDR1 is SGHDT and CDR2 is YYEEEE. The CDR3 sequence is 13 residues long. J was trimmed by 2 bases and V by 6 bases; bases with no gene match: 4.

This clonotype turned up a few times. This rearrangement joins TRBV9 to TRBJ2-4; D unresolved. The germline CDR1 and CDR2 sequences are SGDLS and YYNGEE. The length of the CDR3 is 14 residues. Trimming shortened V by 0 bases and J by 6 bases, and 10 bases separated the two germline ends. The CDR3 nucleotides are TGTGCCAGCAGCGTAGATCAGGTCAGAAACATTCAGTACTTC. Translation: CASSVDQVRNIQYF.

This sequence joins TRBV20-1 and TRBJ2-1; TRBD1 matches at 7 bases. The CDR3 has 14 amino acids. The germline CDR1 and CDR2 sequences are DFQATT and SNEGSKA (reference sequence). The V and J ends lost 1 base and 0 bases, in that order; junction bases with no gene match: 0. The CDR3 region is CSARAGGSYNEQFF. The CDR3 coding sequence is TGCAGTGCTAGAGCAGGGGGCTCCTACAATGAGCAGTTCTTC.

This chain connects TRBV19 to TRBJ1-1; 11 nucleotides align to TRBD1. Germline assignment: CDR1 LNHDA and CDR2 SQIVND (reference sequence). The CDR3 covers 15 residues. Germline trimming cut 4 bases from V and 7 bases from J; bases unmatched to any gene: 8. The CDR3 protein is CASSKWTGGQNEAFF. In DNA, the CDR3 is TGTGCCAGTAGTAAGTGGACAGGGGGCCAAAATGAAGCTTTCTTT.

CDR3 in DNA: TGTGCCACCAGCAGAGCCCCCTGGCTCGGGACAGGGGCCGCCGGGGAGCTGTTTTTT. Translated: CATSRAPWLGTGAAGELFF. The rearrangement joins TRBV15 to TRBJ2-2, with TRBD1 matching 10 bases. Germline trimming cut 1 base from V and 6 bases from J; bases unmatched to any gene: 14. The length of the CDR3 is 19 residues. The germline gives CDR1 LNHNV, CDR2 YYDKDF (reference sequence).

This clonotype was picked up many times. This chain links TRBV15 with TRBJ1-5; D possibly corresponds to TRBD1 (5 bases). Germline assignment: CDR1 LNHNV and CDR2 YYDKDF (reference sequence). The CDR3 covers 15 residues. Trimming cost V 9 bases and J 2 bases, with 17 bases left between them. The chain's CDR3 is CATGSRAGGNQPQHF. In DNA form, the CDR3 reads TGTGCCACAGGATCCAGGGCTGGCGGCAATCAGCCCCAGCATTTT.

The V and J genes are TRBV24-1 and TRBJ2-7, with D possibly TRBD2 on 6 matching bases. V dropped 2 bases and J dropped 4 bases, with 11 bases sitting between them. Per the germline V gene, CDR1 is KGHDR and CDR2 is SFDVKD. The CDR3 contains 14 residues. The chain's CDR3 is CATSDSGTAYEQYF. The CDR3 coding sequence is TGTGCCACCAGTGATTCGGGGACTGCATACGAGCAGTACTTC.

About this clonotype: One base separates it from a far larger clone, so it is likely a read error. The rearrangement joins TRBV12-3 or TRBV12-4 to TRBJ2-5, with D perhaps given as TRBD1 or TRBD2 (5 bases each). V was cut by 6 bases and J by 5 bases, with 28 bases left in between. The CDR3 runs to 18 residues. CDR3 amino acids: CASRPLQVGDGAKETQYF. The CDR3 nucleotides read TGTGCCAGCAGGCCCCTTCAAGTCGGGGACGGGGCCAAGGAGACCCAGTACTTC.

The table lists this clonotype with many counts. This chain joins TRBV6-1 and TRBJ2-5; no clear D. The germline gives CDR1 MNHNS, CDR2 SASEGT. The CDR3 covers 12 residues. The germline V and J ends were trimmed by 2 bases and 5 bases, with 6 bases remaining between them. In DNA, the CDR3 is TGTGCCAGCAGTGAATACGCGGAGACCCAGTACTTC. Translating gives CASSEYAETQYF.

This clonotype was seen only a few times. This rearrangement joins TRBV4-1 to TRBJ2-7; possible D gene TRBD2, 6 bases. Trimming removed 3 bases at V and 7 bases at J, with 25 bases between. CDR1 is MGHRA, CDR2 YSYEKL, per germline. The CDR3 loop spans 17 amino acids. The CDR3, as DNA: TGCGCCAGCAGCCAGGAAGAATGGGGTAGCGGACCCCTGGAGCAGTACTTC. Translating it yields CASSQEEWGSGPLEQYF.

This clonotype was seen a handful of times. CDR3 region: CASSFDILSPLHF. The CDR3 DNA sequence: TGTGCCAGCAGCTTTGACATCCTTTCACCCCTCCACTTT. The chain has TRBV7-3 and TRBJ1-6; D not resolved. This CDR3 contains 13 residues. V dropped 3 bases and J dropped 9 bases, with 9 bases sitting between them. CDR1 and CDR2 from the germline V gene are SGHTA and FQGTGA.

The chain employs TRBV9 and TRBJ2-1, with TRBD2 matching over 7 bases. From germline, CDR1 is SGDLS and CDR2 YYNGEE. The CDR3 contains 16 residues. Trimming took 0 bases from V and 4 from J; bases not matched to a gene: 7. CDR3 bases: TGTGCCAGCAGCGTAGAGTCGGGAGGCCCATACAATGAGCAGTTCTTC. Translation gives CASSVESGGPYNEQFF.

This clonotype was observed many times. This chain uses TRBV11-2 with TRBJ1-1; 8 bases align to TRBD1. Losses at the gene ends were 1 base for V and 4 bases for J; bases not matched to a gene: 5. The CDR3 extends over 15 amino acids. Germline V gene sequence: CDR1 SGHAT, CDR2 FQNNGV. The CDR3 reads CASSLVPGGITEAFF. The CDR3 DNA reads TGTGCCAGCAGCTTAGTGCCAGGGGGCATCACTGAAGCTTTCTTT. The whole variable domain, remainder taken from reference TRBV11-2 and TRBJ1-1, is EAGVAQSPRYKIIEKRQSVAFWCNPISGHATLYWYQQILGQGPKLLIQFQNNGVVDDSQLPKDRFSAERLKGVDSTLKIQPAKLEDSAVYLCASSLVPGGITEAFFGQGTRLTVV.